This T cell receptor (beta chain) was observed in a study of blood T cells in healthy people across ages. Whole-study context: Every two T cells gave about one barcoded beta molecule via template switching.

Study results and limitations: Donors of long life had a larger count of naive CD4+ cells and greater diversity than aged donors. The authors considered diversity estimates from one million T cells to be underestimates.

As regards this clonotype: Its antigen is unidentified.

There are 15 residues in the CDR3. V shed 5 bases and J shed 0 bases, with 14 bases lying between them. Germline V lookup: CDR1 SEHNR, CDR2 FQNEAQ (reference sequence). Together with a sample-barcoded 5' primer, a J-beta primer mix was included in a second PCR lasting roughly 6 to 12 cycles. TCRdb reprocessed the 5' RACE reads with MiXCR, giving one entry per CDR3 protein. This sample has 1.5 million to 2 million distinct CDR3 sequences, with roughly 27% found just once. The chain is built from TRBV7-9 and TRBJ2-7; no clear D gene. This receptor was identified in a woman aged 30 to 39 in good health. The sample was blood. This CDR3 reads CASSLHGSSSYEQYF. CDR3 nucleotide sequence: TGTGCCAGCAGCCTCCATGGCTCTAGCTCCTACGAGCAGTACTTC.